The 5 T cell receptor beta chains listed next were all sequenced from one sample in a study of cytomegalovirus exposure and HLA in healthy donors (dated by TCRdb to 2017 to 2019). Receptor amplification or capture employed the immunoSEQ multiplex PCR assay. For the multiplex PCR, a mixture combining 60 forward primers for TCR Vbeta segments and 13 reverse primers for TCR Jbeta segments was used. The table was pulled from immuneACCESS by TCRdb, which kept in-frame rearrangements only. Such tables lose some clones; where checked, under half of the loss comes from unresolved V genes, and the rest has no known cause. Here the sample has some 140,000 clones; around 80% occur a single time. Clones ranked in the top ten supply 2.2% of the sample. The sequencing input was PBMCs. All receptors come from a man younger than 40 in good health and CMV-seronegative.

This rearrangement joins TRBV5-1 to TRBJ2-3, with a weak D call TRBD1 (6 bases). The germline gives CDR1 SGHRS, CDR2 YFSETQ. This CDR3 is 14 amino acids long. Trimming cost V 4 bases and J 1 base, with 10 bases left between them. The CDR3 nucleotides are TGCGCCAGCAGCCCGGACAGAGGCACAGATACGCAGTATTTT. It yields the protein CASSPDRGTDTQYF.

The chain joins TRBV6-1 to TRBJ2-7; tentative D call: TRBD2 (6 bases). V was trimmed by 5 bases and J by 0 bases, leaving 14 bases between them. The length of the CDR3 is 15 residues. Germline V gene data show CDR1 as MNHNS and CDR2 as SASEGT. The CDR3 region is CASSRSSDSSYEQYF. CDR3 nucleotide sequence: TGTGCCAGCAGTAGATCTAGCGATAGCTCCTACGAGCAGTACTTC.

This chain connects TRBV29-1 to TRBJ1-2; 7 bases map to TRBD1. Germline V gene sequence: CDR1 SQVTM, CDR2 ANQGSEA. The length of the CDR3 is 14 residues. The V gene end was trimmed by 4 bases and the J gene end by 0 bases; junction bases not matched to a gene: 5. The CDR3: CSVGQGLANYGYTF. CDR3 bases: TGCAGCGTTGGACAGGGTTTAGCTAACTATGGCTACACCTTC.

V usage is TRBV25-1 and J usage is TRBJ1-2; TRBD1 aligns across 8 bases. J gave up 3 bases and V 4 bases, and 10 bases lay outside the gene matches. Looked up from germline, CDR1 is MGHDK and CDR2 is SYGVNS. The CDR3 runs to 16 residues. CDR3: CASSVGQGASYYGYTF. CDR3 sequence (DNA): TGTGCCAGCAGTGTAGGGCAGGGGGCGAGTTACTATGGCTACACCTTC.

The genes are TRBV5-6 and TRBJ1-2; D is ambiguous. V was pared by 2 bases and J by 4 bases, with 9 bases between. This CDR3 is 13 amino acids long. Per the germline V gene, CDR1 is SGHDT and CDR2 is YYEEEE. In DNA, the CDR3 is TGTGCCAGCAGCTTTGGGAGGAGCTATGGCTACACCTTC. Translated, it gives CASSFGRSYGYTF. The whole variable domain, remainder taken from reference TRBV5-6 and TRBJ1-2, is DAGVTQSPTHLIKTRGQQVTLRCSPKSGHDTVSWYQQALGQGPQFIFQYYEEEERQRGNFPDRFSGHQFPNYSSELNVNALLLGDSALYLCASSFGRSYGYTFGSGTRLTVV.